This T cell receptor beta chain was retrieved from a study of cytomegalovirus exposure and HLA in healthy donors. Although they were nominally healthy when sampled, donors likely had unrecorded immune exposures. Concerning this clone: Antigen: not known.

Study-wide findings and caveats: There were under 200 TCR beta chains listed as cytomegalovirus-associated. Analyses of presence and absence presupposed an approximately uniform sequencing depth across donors.

The PCR used 60 Vbeta and 13 Jbeta primers. TCRdb's table, derived via immunoSEQ multiplex PCR, lists solely in-frame clones and lacks some. The sample has some 120,000 clones; about 69% are singletons. Germline trimming cut 5 bases from V and 5 bases from J; bases unmatched to any gene: 10. Germline loops: CDR1 MGHDK, CDR2 SYGVNS. The CDR3 extends over 15 amino acids. The rearrangement links TRBV25-1 to TRBJ2-5; 8 nucleotides match TRBD2. The sequence was collected from a man in his thirties or forties in good health and CMV-seronegative. Sequencing input: PBMCs. The chain's CDR3 is CASSRHSGKVETQYF. The CDR3 DNA is TGTGCCAGCAGTAGACATAGCGGGAAGGTCGAGACCCAGTACTTC. Using reference TRBV25-1 and TRBJ2-5 for the parts outside the CDR3, the full variable domain is EADIYQTPRYLVIGTGKKITLECSQTMGHDKMYWYQQDPGMELHLIHYSYGVNSTEKGDLSSESTVSRIRTEHFPLTLESARPSHTSQYLCASSRHSGKVETQYFGPGTRLLVL.